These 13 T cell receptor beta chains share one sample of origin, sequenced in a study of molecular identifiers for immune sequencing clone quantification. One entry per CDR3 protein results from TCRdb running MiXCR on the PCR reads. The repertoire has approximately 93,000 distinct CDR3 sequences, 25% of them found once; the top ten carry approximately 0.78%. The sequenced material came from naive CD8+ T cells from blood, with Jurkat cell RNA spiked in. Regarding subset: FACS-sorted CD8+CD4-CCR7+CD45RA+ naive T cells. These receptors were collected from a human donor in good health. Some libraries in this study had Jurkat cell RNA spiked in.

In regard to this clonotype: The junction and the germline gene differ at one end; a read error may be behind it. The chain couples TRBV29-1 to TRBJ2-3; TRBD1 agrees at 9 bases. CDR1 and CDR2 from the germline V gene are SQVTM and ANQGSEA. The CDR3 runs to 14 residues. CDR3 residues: CSGHDRGKADAQYF. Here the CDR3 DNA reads TGCAGCGGCCACGACAGGGGGAAGGCAGATGCGCAGTATTTT.

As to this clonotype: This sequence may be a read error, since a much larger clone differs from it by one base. In DNA, the CDR3 is TGTGCCAGCAGCTTACCCATCCTCCCGGGACCGAGATTGAACACTGCAGCTTTCTTT. Translation gives CASSLPILPGPRLNTAAFF. This chain joins TRBV7-6 and TRBJ1-1; tentative D call: TRBD1 (5 bases). The CDR3 extends over 19 amino acids. Germline V gene data show CDR1 as SGHVS and CDR2 as FNYEAQ. The whole variable domain, filled in from reference TRBV7-6 and TRBJ1-1, reads GAGVSQSPRYKVTKRGQDVALRCDPISGHVSLYWYRQALGQGPEFLTYFNYEAQQDKSGLPNDRFSAERPEGSISTLTIQRTEQRDSAMYRCASSLPILPGPRLNTAAFFGQGTRLTVV.

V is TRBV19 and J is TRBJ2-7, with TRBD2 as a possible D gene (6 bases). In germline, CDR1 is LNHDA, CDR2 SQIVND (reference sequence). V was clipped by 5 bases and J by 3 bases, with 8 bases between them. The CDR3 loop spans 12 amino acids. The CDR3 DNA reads TGTGCCAGTAGTGCGGGGAGCTACGAGCAGTACTTC. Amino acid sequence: CASSAGSYEQYF. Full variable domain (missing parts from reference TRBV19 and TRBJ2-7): DGGITQSPKYLFRKEGQNVTLSCEQNLNHDAMYWYRQDPGQGLRLIYYSQIVNDFQKGDIAEGYSVSREKKESFPLTVTSAQKNPTAFYLCASSAGSYEQYFGPGTRLTVT.

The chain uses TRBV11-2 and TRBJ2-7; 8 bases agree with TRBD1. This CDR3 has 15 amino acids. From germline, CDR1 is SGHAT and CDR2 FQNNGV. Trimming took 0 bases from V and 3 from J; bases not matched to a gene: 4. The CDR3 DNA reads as TGTGCCAGCAGCTTAGAGCAGGGGGCTTTCTACGAGCAGTACTTC. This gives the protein CASSLEQGAFYEQYF. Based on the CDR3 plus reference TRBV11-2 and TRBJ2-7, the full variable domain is EAGVAQSPRYKIIEKRQSVAFWCNPISGHATLYWYQQILGQGPKLLIQFQNNGVVDDSQLPKDRFSAERLKGVDSTLKIQPAKLEDSAVYLCASSLEQGAFYEQYFGPGTRLTVT.

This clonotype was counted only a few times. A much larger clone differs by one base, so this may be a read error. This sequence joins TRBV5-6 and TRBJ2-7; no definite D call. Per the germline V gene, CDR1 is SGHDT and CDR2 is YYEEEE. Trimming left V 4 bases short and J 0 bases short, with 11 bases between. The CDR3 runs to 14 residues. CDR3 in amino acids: CASSPYYGSYEQYF. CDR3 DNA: TGTGCCAGCAGCCCGTACTATGGCTCCTACGAGCAGTACTTC.

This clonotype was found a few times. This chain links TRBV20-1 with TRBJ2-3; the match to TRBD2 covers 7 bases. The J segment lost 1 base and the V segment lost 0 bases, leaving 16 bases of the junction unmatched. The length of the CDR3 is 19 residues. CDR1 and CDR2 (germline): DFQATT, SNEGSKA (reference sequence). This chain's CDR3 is CSARDLYGTVAGGTDTQYF. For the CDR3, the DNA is TGCAGTGCTAGAGATTTATACGGGACGGTAGCGGGTGGCACAGATACGCAGTATTTT.

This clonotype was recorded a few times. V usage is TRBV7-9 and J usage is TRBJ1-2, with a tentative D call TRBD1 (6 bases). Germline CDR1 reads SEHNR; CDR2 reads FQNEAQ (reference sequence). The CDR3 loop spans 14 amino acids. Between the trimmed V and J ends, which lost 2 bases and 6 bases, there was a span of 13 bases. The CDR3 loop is CASSLSGEQDGYTF. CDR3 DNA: TGTGCCAGCAGCTTATCAGGGGAGCAGGATGGCTACACCTTC.

CDR3 protein: CASTSLLAGYENQETQYF. DNA for the CDR3: TGTGCCAGCACTAGTTTGCTAGCGGGATACGAGAACCAAGAGACCCAGTACTTC. The rearrangement joins TRBV2 to TRBJ2-5; 9 nucleotides line up with TRBD2. Germline V gives CDR1 SNHLY, CDR2 FYNNEI. The junction had 15 bases not matched to a gene; V was cut back by 7 bases and J by 0 bases. The CDR3 runs to 18 residues.

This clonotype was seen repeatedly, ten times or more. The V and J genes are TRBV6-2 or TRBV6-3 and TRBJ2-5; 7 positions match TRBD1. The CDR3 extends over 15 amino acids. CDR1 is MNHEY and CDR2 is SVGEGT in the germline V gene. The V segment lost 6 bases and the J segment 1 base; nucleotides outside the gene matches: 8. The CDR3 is CASRRYDRVQETQYF. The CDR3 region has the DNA TGTGCCAGCAGACGCTACGACAGGGTCCAAGAGACCCAGTACTTC.

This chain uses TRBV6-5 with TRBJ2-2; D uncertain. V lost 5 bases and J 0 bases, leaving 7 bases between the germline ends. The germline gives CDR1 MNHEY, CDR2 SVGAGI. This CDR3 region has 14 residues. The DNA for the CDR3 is TGTGCCAGCAGTCCGACTTCGAACACCGGGGAGCTGTTTTTT. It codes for CASSPTSNTGELFF.

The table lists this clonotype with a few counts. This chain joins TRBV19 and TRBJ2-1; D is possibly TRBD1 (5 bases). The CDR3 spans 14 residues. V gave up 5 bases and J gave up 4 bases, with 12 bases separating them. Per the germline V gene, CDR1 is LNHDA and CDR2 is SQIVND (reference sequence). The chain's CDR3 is CASSSTGPYNEQFF. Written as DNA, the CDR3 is TGTGCCAGTAGTTCAACAGGACCGTACAATGAGCAGTTCTTC.

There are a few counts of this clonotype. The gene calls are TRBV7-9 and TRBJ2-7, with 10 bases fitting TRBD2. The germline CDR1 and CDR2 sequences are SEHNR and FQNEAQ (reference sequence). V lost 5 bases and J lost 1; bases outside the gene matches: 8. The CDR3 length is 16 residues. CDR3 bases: TGTGCCAGCAGCCAAGCGGGAGGGCCCGGGTCCTACGAGCAGTACTTC. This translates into CASSQAGGPGSYEQYF.

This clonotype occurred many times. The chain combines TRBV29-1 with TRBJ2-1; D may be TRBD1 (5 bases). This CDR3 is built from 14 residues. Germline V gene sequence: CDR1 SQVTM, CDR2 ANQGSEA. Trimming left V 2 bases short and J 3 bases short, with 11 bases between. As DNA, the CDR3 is TGCAGCGTTGAATACGGTGACAGCTACAATGAGCAGTTCTTC. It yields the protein CSVEYGDSYNEQFF.